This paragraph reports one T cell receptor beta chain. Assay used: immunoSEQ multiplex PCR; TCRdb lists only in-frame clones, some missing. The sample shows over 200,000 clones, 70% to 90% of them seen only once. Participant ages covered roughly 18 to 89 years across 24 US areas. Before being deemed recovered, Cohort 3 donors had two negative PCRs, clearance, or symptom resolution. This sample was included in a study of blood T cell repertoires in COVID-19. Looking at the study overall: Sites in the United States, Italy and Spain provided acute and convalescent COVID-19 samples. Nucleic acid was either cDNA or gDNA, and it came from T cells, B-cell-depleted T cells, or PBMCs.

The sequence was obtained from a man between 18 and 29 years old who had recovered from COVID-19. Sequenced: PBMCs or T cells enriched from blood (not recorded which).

CDR3 nucleotides: TGTGCCACCAGCAGAGATCCCCTTAGTGAGACAGGGCGCATGAAGGGCTACACCTTC. Translating it yields CATSRDPLSETGRMKGYTF. This sequence joins TRBV15 and TRBJ1-2; 7 bases are a match to TRBD1. CDR3 length: 19 amino acids. Germline V lookup: CDR1 LNHNV, CDR2 YYDKDF (reference sequence). V shed 0 bases and J 8 bases; nucleotides not matched to a gene: 21.